The 4 T cell receptor beta chains below were found in one sample sequenced in a study of regulatory T cells in long-lasting Graves disease. The TCR beta library used iRepertoire HTBI primers with Arm-PCR amplification of CDR3. Via MiXCR, TCRdb re-called the multiplex PCR reads, giving one row per CDR3 protein. The table has around 470,000 distinct CDR3 sequences, less than 15% seen once. Documented time point: newly diagnosed GD, antithyroid drugs for less than 3 months. PBMC RNA was the source of the TCR library. A further study also used this sample, focusing on T cells in Graves' hyperthyroidism and ophthalmopathy.

The sequencing here drew on peripheral blood mononuclear cells (PBMCs), taken at new diagnosis, from a patient treated with antithyroid drugs. All receptors come from a woman in her forties or fifties with Graves disease.

V gene TRBV20-1 combines with J gene TRBJ2-2, with a weak D call TRBD1 (6 bases). Germline CDR1 is DFQATT and CDR2 is SNEGSKA (reference sequence). The CDR3 is made up of 15 amino acids. V was cut by 5 bases and J by 6 bases, with 19 bases left in between. The CDR3, as DNA: TGCAGTGCTCGAAATCAGGGGATTAGGTCCGGGGAGCTGTTTTTT. Translation: CSARNQGIRSGELFF.

This clonotype appeared many times. The V call is TRBV7-9, the J call TRBJ2-3; no reliable D call. The CDR3 length is 13 residues. V lost 5 bases to trimming and J lost 6 bases, with 12 bases between them. CDR1 and CDR2 from the germline V gene are SEHNR and FQNEAQ (reference sequence). As DNA, the CDR3 is TGTGCCAGCAGCCCGCAAGTTTTCGATACGCAGTATTTT. Its translation: CASSPQVFDTQYF. Looking up the rest from reference TRBV7-9 and TRBJ2-3 gives the full variable domain: DTGVSQNPRHKITKRGQNVTFRCDPISEHNRLYWYRQTLGQGPEFLTYFQNEAQLEKSRLLSDRFSAERPKGSFSTLEIQRTEQGDSAMYLCASSPQVFDTQYFGPGTRLTVL.

This rearrangement joins TRBV9 to TRBJ2-7; 12 bases fit TRBD1. In germline, CDR1 is SGDLS, CDR2 YYNGEE. The ends lost 3 bases at V and 4 bases at J; junction bases unmatched: 5. The length of the CDR3 is 15 residues. CDR3 sequence (DNA): TGTGCCAGCAGCGAGGCGGGACAGGGGGCTTACGAGCAGTACTTC. It codes for CASSEAGQGAYEQYF.

This clonotype was counted only a few times. The V call is TRBV3-1, the J call TRBJ2-7, with 10 bases fitting TRBD1. The CDR3 contains 16 residues. From germline, CDR1 is LGHDT and CDR2 YNNKEL (reference sequence). V dropped 3 bases and J dropped 2; count of bases not matched to a gene: 7. The CDR3 sequence is CASSHSWDRGTYEQYF. In nucleotides, the CDR3 is TGTGCCAGCAGCCACTCTTGGGACAGGGGCACCTACGAGCAGTACTTC.